This T cell receptor beta chain was captured by sequencing in a study of regulatory T cells in long-lasting Graves disease. The TCR beta library used iRepertoire HTBI primers with Arm-PCR amplification of CDR3. In TCRdb, the multiplex PCR reads were re-called with MiXCR into one record per CDR3 protein. This table holds more than 450,000 distinct CDR3 sequences, 15% to 20% found once. This clonotype was recorded many times. The time point: newly diagnosed GD, antithyroid drugs for less than 3 months. After RNA was extracted from PBMCs, the TCR library was made from it. These same records also appear under a second study, on T cells in Graves' hyperthyroidism and ophthalmopathy.

This sequence originates from a man aged 35-49 years with Graves disease. The source was peripheral blood mononuclear cells (PBMCs), collected at new diagnosis, from a patient treated with antithyroid drugs.

In nucleotides, the CDR3 is TGTGCCACCAGCAGAGATCTCCGGCTAAGAGGCAATGAGCAGTTCTTC. Translated, it gives CATSRDLRLRGNEQFF. The chain employs TRBV15 and TRBJ2-1; D not resolved. The V end lost 0 bases, the J end lost 6 bases, and 15 bases lay between the germline ends. Germline CDR1 and CDR2: LNHNV and YYDKDF (reference sequence). There are 16 residues in the CDR3.